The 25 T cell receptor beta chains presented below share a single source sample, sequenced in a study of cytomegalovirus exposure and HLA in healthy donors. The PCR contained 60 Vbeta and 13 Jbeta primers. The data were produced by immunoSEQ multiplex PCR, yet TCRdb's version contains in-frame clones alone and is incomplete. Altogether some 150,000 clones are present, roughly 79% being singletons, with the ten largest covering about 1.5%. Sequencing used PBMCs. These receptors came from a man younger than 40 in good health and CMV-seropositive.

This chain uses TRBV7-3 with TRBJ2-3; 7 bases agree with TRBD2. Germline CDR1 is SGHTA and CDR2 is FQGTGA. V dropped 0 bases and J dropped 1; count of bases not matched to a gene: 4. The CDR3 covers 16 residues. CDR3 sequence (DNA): TGTGCCAGCAGCTTAACGTTAACTAGCGGCACAGATACGCAGTATTTT. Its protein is CASSLTLTSGTDTQYF. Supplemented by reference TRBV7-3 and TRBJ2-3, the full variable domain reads GAGVSQTPSNKVTEKGKYVELRCDPISGHTALYWYRQSLGQGPEFLIYFQGTGAADDSGLPNDRFFAVRPEGSVSTLKIQRTERGDSAVYLCASSLTLTSGTDTQYFGPGTRLTVL.

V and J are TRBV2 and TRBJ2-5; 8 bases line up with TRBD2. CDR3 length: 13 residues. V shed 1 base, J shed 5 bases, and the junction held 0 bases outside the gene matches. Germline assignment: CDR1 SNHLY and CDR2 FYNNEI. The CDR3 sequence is CASSEGGRETQYF. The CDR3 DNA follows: TGTGCCAGCAGTGAAGGCGGGAGGGAGACCCAGTACTTC.

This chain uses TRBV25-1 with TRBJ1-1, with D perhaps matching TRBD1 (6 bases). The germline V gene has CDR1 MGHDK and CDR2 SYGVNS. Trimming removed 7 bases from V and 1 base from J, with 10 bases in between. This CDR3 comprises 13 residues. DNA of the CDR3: TGTGCCAGCACTGACAGGCGGAACACTGAAGCTTTCTTT. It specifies CASTDRRNTEAFF.

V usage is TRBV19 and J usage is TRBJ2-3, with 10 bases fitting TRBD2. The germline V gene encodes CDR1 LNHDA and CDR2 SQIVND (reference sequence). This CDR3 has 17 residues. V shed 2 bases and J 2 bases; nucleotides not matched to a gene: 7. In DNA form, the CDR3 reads TGTGCCAGTAGTATACAATCAGCGGGAGGGCCCACAGATACGCAGTATTTT. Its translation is CASSIQSAGGPTDTQYF.

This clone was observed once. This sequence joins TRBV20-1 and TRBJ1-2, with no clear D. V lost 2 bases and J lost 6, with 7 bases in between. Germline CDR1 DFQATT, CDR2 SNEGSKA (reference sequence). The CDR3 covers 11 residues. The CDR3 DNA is TGCAGTGCTAGACGCGTGGATGGCTACACCTTC. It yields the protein CSARRVDGYTF.

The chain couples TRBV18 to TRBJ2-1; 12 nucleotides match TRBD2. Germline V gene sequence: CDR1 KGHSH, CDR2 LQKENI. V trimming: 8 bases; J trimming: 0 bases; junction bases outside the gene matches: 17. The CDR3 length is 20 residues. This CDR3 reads CASTKEGLAGLLSSYNEQFF. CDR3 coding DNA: TGTGCCAGCACGAAGGAGGGACTAGCGGGCCTCTTGAGCTCCTACAATGAGCAGTTCTTC.

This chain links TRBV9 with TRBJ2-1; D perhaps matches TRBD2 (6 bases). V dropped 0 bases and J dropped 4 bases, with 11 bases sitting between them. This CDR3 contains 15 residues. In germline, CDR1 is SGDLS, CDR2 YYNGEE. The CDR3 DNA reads TGTGCCAGCAGCGTAGATGGCGGGGATTACAATGAGCAGTTCTTC. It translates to CASSVDGGDYNEQFF.

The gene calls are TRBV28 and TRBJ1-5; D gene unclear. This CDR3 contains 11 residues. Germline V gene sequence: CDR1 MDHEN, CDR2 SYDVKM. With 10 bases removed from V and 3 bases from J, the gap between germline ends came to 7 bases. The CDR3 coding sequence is TGTGCCACCCGGGTCAATCAGCCCCAGCATTTT. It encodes CATRVNQPQHF.

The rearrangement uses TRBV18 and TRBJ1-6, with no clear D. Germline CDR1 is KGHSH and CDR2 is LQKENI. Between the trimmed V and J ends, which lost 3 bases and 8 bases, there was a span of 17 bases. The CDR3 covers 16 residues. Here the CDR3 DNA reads TGTGCCAGCTCACCCGTCCGTGGGCCATCCGATTCACCCCTCCACTTT. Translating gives CASSPVRGPSDSPLHF.

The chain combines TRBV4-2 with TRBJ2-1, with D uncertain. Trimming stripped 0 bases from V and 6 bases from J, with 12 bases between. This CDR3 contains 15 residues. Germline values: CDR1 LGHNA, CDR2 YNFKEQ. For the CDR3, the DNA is TGTGCCAGCAGCCAAGATATCAATAGCATCAATGAGCAGTTCTTC. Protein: CASSQDINSINEQFF.

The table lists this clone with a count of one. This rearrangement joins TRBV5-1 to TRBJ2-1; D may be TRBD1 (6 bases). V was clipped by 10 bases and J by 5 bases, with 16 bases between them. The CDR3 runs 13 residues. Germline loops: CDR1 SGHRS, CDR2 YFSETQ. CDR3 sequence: CADFHRVDNEQFF. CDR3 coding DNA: TGCGCCGACTTCCACAGGGTGGACAATGAGCAGTTCTTC.

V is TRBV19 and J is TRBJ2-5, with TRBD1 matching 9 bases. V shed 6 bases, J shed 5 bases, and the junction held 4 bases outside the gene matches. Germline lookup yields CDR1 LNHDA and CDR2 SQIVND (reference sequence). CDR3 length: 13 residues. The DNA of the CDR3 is TGTGCCAGTAGGGGGACAGGGAGGGAGACCCAGTACTTC. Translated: CASRGTGRETQYF.

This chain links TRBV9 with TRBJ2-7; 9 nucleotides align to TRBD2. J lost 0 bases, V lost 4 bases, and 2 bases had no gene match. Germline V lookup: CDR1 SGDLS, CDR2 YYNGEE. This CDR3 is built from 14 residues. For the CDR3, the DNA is TGTGCCAGCAGCCAGACTAGCGGCTCCTACGAGCAGTACTTC. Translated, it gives CASSQTSGSYEQYF. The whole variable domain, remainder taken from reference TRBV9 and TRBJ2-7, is DSGVTQTPKHLITATGQRVTLRCSPRSGDLSVYWYQQSLDQGLQFLIQYYNGEERAKGNILERFSAQQFPDLHSELNLSSLELGDSALYFCASSQTSGSYEQYFGPGTRLTVT.

CDR3 coding DNA: TGTGCCAGCAGCGTACTACCCACCAATTCACCCCTCCACTTT. Amino acid sequence: CASSVLPTNSPLHF. The V call is TRBV9, the J call TRBJ1-6; D not certain. The V end was cut by 1 base, the J end by 7 bases, with 9 bases between. Germline V gene data show CDR1 as SGDLS and CDR2 as YYNGEE. The CDR3 spans 14 residues.

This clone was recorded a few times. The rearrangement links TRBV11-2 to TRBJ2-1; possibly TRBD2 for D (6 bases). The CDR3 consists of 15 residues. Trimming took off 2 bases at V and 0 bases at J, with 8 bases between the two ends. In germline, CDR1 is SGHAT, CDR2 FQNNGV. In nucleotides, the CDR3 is TGTGCCAGCAGCTTATACGGGGGCTCCTACAATGAGCAGTTCTTC. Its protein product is CASSLYGGSYNEQFF.

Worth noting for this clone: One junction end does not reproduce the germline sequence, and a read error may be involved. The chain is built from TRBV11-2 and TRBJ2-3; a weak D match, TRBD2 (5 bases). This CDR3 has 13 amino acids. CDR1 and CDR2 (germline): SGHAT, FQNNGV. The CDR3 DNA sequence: TGTGCCAGCTGCCGCCTTTCGGAGGTTACGCGGTATTTT. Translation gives CASCRLSEVTRYF.

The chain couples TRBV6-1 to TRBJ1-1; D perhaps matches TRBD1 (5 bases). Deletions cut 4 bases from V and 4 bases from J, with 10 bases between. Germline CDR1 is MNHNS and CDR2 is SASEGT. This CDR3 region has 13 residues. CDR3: CASSGVGPTEAFF. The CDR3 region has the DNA TGTGCCAGCAGTGGAGTGGGGCCCACTGAAGCTTTCTTT.

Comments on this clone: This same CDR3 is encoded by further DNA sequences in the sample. CDR3 bases: TGTGCCAGCAGTTTGACAGGTTACAATGAGCAGTTCTTC. Amino acid sequence: CASSLTGYNEQFF. The chain is built from TRBV28 and TRBJ2-1, with D possibly matching TRBD1 (6 bases). This CDR3 spans 13 amino acids. CDR1 MDHEN and CDR2 SYDVKM come from the germline V gene. Trimming left V 3 bases short and J 4 bases short, with 7 bases between.

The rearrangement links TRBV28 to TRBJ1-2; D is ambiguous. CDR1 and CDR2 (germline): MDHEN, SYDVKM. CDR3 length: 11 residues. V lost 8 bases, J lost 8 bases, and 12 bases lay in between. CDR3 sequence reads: CASFLGEGYTF. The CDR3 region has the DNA TGTGCCAGCTTCCTCGGAGAGGGCTACACCTTC.

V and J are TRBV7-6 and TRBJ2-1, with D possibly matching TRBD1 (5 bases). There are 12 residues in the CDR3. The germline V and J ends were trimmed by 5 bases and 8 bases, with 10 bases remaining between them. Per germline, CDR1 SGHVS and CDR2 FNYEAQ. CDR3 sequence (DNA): TGTGCCAGCAGCCCCTGGGGCGATGAGCAGTTCTTC. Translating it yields CASSPWGDEQFF.

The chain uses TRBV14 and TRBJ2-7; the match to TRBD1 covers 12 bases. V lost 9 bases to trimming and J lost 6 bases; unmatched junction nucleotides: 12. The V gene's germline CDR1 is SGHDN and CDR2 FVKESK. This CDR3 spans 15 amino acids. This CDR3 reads CARPTPGQGAPEQYF. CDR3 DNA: TGTGCCAGACCCACTCCGGGACAGGGGGCTCCCGAGCAGTACTTC.

CDR3 sequence: CASSPTTGGRTNYGYTF. The DNA of the CDR3 is TGTGCCAGCAGCCCTACGACAGGGGGCCGGACTAACTATGGCTACACCTTC. The gene calls are TRBV7-9 and TRBJ1-2; 10 bases are shared with TRBD1. The ends lost 5 bases at V and 0 bases at J; junction bases unmatched: 9. The CDR3 has 17 residues. Germline V CDR1 and CDR2: SEHNR, FQNEAQ (reference sequence).

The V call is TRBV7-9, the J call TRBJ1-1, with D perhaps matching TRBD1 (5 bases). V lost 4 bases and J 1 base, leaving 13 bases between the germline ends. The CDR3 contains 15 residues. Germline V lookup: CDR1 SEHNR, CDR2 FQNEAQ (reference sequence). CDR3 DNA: TGTGCCAGCAGCTCACAAGCCCAGGGGAACACTGAAGCTTTCTTT. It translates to CASSSQAQGNTEAFF. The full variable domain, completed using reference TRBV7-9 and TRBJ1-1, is DTGVSQNPRHKITKRGQNVTFRCDPISEHNRLYWYRQTLGQGPEFLTYFQNEAQLEKSRLLSDRFSAERPKGSFSTLEIQRTEQGDSAMYLCASSSQAQGNTEAFFGQGTRLTVV.

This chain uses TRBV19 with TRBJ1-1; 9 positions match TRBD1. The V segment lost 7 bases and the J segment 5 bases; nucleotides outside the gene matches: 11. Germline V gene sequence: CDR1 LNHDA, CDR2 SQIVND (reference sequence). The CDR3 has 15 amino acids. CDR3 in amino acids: CASTDRYRGLTEAFF. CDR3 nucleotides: TGTGCCAGTACCGACCGATACAGGGGGCTTACTGAAGCTTTCTTT.

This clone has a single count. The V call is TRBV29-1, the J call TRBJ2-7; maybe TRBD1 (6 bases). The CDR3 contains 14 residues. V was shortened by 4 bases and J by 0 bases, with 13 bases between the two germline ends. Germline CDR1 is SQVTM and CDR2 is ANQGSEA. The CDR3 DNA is TGCAGCGTTGTCGGACAGATGAACTCCTACGAGCAGTACTTC. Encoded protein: CSVVGQMNSYEQYF.